This T cell receptor beta chain is from a study of blood T cell repertoires in COVID-19. The CDR3 spans 15 residues. Looked up from germline, CDR1 is SGHKS and CDR2 is YYEKEE (reference sequence). J gave up 3 bases and V 1 base, and 3 bases lay outside the gene matches. Here immunoSEQ multiplex PCR was the method, and the copy in TCRdb shows in-frame clones only, minus some. The sample holds fewer than 600,000 clones; approximately 87% are singletons and the top ten take approximately 1.8%. This sequence was found in a middle-aged woman who had recovered from COVID-19. Sample: PBMCs or T cells enriched from blood (not recorded which). The V gene is TRBV5-5, the J gene TRBJ1-1; 10 bases fit TRBD1. CDR3 in amino acids: CASSLFGQGDTEAFF. CDR3 bases: TGTGCCAGCAGCTTGTTCGGACAGGGGGACACTGAAGCTTTCTTT.